Shown below are 14 T cell receptor beta chains from a single sample sequenced in a study of shared clonotypes between healthy human individuals. The data were produced by immunoSEQ multiplex PCR, yet TCRdb's version contains in-frame clones alone and is incomplete. Found here are a few million clones, roughly nine tenths of them singletons; the top ten hold around 0.14%. The sequenced sample consisted of naive CD4+ T cells sorted from blood. This sample's subset: CD45RA+ positively selected. The origin of the receptors is a man between 18 and 35 years old in good health.

This clone has only a few counts. V gene TRBV4-1 combines with J gene TRBJ1-6; TRBD1 matches 11 bases. The CDR3 loop spans 15 amino acids. The V segment lost 4 bases and the J segment 10 bases; nucleotides outside the gene matches: 6. From germline, CDR1 is MGHRA and CDR2 YSYEKL. Here the CDR3 DNA reads TGCGCCAGCAGCCCAACCGGGACAGGGGGATCACCCCTCCACTTT. It encodes CASSPTGTGGSPLHF.

This clone has a single count. The chain couples TRBV27 to TRBJ2-5, with D possibly matching TRBD2 (6 bases). The CDR3 spans 17 residues. Germline CDR1 is MNHEY and CDR2 is SMNVEV (reference sequence). Trimming removed 6 bases from V and 3 bases from J, with 23 bases in between. The CDR3 DNA sequence: TGTGCCAGCAGCCTATTGGGCCCGGGCGGGAAGAAAGAGACCCAGTACTTC. Encoded protein: CASSLLGPGGKKETQYF.

The sample holds one count of this clone. The chain couples TRBV29-1 to TRBJ2-7; a weak D match, TRBD2 (7 bases). Trimming took off 4 bases at V and 3 bases at J, with 13 bases between the two ends. The CDR3 is 13 residues long. The germline CDR1 and CDR2 sequences are SQVTM and ANQGSEA. CDR3 bases: TGCAGCGTTGCGGCGGGGGCTTACTACGAGCAGTACTTC. Its translation: CSVAAGAYYEQYF.

V and J are TRBV6-5 and TRBJ2-5; 7 bases agree with TRBD1. The V and J ends lost 0 bases and 5 bases, in that order; junction bases with no gene match: 6. The CDR3 is made up of 15 amino acids. Germline-derived CDR1 and CDR2 are MNHEY and SVGAGI. This CDR3 reads CASSYSTGLGETQYF. In DNA, the CDR3 is TGTGCCAGCAGTTACTCGACAGGGCTGGGGGAGACCCAGTACTTC.

V is TRBV28 and J is TRBJ1-5; D is unresolved. The CDR3 totals 12 residues. Germline loops: CDR1 MDHEN, CDR2 SYDVKM. Trimming took off 6 bases at V and 11 bases at J, with 14 bases between the two ends. The CDR3 bases are TGTGCCAGCAGCCCCAATCCTGAGGCCCAGCATTTT. It translates to CASSPNPEAQHF.

Worth noting for this clone: Other DNA sequences of this sample code for an identical CDR3. This CDR3 reads CASSLLYNEQFF. Written as DNA, the CDR3 is TGTGCCAGCAGCTTATTATACAATGAGCAGTTCTTC. This sequence joins TRBV13 and TRBJ2-1; D not certain. CDR3 length equals 12 residues. Germline CDR1 reads PRHDT; CDR2 reads FYEKMQ (reference sequence). V shed 2 bases and J shed 4 bases, with 3 bases lying between them. The full variable domain, rest sourced from reference TRBV13 and TRBJ2-1, is AAGVIQSPRHLIKEKRETATLKCYPIPRHDTVYWYQQGPGQDPQFLISFYEKMQSDKGSIPDRFSAQQFSDYHSELNMSSLELGDSALYFCASSLLYNEQFFGPGTRLTVL.

Notes on this clone: The sample carries other DNA sequences with the same CDR3. The chain combines TRBV9 with TRBJ2-1, with no clear D. This CDR3 spans 12 amino acids. The V end was cut by 0 bases, the J end by 7 bases, with 5 bases between. Germline values: CDR1 SGDLS, CDR2 YYNGEE. The CDR3 spells CASSVALNEQFF. CDR3 coding DNA: TGTGCCAGCAGCGTAGCTCTAAATGAGCAGTTCTTC. The full variable domain, its missing parts supplied by reference TRBV9 and TRBJ2-1, is DSGVTQTPKHLITATGQRVTLRCSPRSGDLSVYWYQQSLDQGLQFLIQYYNGEERAKGNILERFSAQQFPDLHSELNLSSLELGDSALYFCASSVALNEQFFGPGTRLTVL.

This chain connects TRBV10-2 to TRBJ2-2; TRBD2 aligns across 7 bases. The germline V gene encodes CDR1 WSHSY and CDR2 SAAADI. The CDR3 length is 16 residues. With 1 base clipped from V and 5 bases from J, the junction kept 7 bases outside the gene matches. The CDR3 region is CASSELQRGATGELFF. The CDR3, as DNA: TGCGCCAGCAGTGAGTTACAGCGGGGTGCTACCGGGGAGCTGTTTTTT.

A word on this clone: Other DNA sequences in the same sample also yield this CDR3. This chain's CDR3 is CASSLPGGDTEAFF. CDR3 DNA sequence: TGTGCCAGCAGCTTGCCAGGGGGGGACACTGAAGCTTTCTTT. The V and J genes are TRBV5-6 and TRBJ1-1; 7 positions match TRBD1. V gave up 1 base and J gave up 3 bases; unmatched junction bases: 3. CDR3 size: 14 residues. Germline V gene data show CDR1 as SGHDT and CDR2 as YYEEEE.

The chain is built from TRBV11-2 and TRBJ2-1; 11 bases agree with TRBD2. CDR1 and CDR2 from the germline V gene are SGHAT and FQNNGV. Trimming cost V 1 base and J 9 bases; bases outside gene matches: 5. The CDR3 sequence is 15 residues long. The DNA for the CDR3 is TGTGCCAGCAGCTTAGTAGCGGGAGGGCCAGGTGAGCAGTTCTTC. Its protein is CASSLVAGGPGEQFF.

This clone showed up just once. This chain uses TRBV27 with TRBJ2-1; weak D call: TRBD1 (7 bases). Germline loops: CDR1 MNHEY, CDR2 SMNVEV (reference sequence). The V end was cut by 7 bases, the J end by 4 bases, with 20 bases between. This CDR3 has 16 amino acids. CDR3 region: CASNRRGEGGYNEQFF. The CDR3 region has the DNA TGTGCCAGCAATCGCAGGGGGGAAGGGGGTTACAATGAGCAGTTCTTC.

This clone was recorded only once. The chain combines TRBV5-1 with TRBJ2-7; 8 bases match TRBD1. The CDR3 consists of 16 residues. J lost 5 bases, V lost 0 bases, and 10 bases had no gene match. CDR1 and CDR2 (germline): SGHRS, YFSETQ. CDR3 region: CASSLGTAGQGHEQYF. DNA of the CDR3: TGCGCCAGCAGCTTGGGGACAGCCGGACAGGGCCACGAGCAGTACTTC.

The chain uses TRBV11-3 and TRBJ2-1; D gene uncertain. CDR3 length: 13 amino acids. Germline-derived CDR1 and CDR2 are SGHNT and YENEEA. V dropped 0 bases and J dropped 7 bases, with 7 bases sitting between them. DNA of the CDR3: TGTGCCAGCAGCTTAGAGCGCCTAAATGAGCAGTTCTTC. It yields the protein CASSLERLNEQFF. The full variable domain, rest sourced from reference TRBV11-3 and TRBJ2-1, is EAGVVQSPRYKIIEKKQPVAFWCNPISGHNTLYWYLQNLGQGPELLIRYENEEAVDDSQLPKDRFSAERLKGVDSTLKIQPAELGDSAVYLCASSLERLNEQFFGPGTRLTVL.

V is TRBV5-1 and J is TRBJ2-3; D possibly uses TRBD1 or TRBD2 (5 bases each). Germline values: CDR1 SGHRS, CDR2 YFSETQ. Trimming shortened V by 4 bases and J by 3 bases, and 12 bases separated the two germline ends. The CDR3 covers 14 residues. CDR3 DNA: TGCGCCAGCAGCCTGATGGGGGAGACAGATACGCAGTATTTT. This gives the protein CASSLMGETDTQYF.